The text below deals with one T cell receptor (beta chain). The read stops 3 residues short of the end of the CDR3; the missing end is completed from the germline J gene. This sample was taken from a study of T cells in women clearing cervical HPV infection. The wider study: Donors had HPV16-related CIN3 or worse; 2 had invasive cancer.

Per the germline V gene, CDR1 is SNHLY and CDR2 is FYNNEI. There are 15 residues in the CDR3. Using immunoSEQ multiplex PCR, the repertoire was profiled, and TCRdb retains in-frame clones only, with some absent. In all, the sample yields roughly 23,000 clones. The sequence was collected from a woman between 18 and 69 years old with a cervical HPV16 infection that either progressed to CIN3+ or cleared (not recorded which). The specimen sequenced was blood buffy coat. V and J are TRBV2 and TRBJ1-2; D gene unclear. The CDR3 bases that were read are TGTGCCAGCAGTGAAAGACGGGCAGGCGCGGGGGGC. Translating it yields CASSERRAGAGG. The CDR3 in full is CASSERRAGAGGYTF.